There are a few counts of the clone carrying this TCR beta chain. The sample originates from a study of T-cell reconstitution after alpha-beta-depleted transplantation in children. This CDR3 is 14 amino acids long. Trimming cost V 0 bases and J 1 base, with 6 bases left between them. In germline, CDR1 is SGHTA, CDR2 FQGNSA. It was with unique molecular identifiers that the TCRbeta library was prepared. TCRdb itself ran the PCR reads through MiXCR, one entry per CDR3 protein. The table records around 370,000 distinct CDR3 sequences, 10% of them present only once. Sample: PBMCs from the stem cell graft donor, taken from the stem cell graft. The receptor comes from a human donor who donated a stem cell graft to a child with acute lymphoblastic leukemia. The rearrangement uses TRBV7-2 and TRBJ1-1; D not resolved. The CDR3 DNA reads TGTGCCAGCAGCTTAGCGGGTAAGAACACTGAAGCTTTCTTT. Its protein is CASSLAGKNTEAFF.